Listed below are T cell receptor beta chains from one sample, sequenced in a study of human T cells and chemical hapten exposure. MiXCR, applied by TCRdb to the RACE reads, yields one record per CDR3 protein. The sample lists fewer than 500,000 distinct CDR3 sequences; approximately 5% were seen once. The source was whole blood, collected in connection with sensitization to the hapten diphenylcyclopropenone (DPC). The receptors stem from a woman between 50 and 59 years old with alopecia areata. Some clones in this sample may be carry-over from other donors' samples. Each CDR3 is given with its conserved first and last residue. The D gene is left open where the match is weak. Part of the rows lack a size; the others show once, few, many or a class for expanded clones.

cdr3_nt: TGTGCCAGCAGTAGCGGGGGGGCAACAGATACGCAGTATTTT
cdr3_aa: CASSSGGATDTQYF
v_call: TRBV7-8
j_call: TRBJ2-3
d_call: TRBD2
cdr3_length: 14
clone_size: many

cdr3_nt: TGTGCCAGCATTGGAAGGAAAGCTAACTATGGCTACACCTTC
cdr3_aa: CASIGRKANYGYTF
v_call: TRBV28
j_call: TRBJ1-2
d_call: .
cdr3_length: 14
clone_size: .

cdr3_nt: TGTGCCATCAGTGAAAACATCTCCGAGCAGTACTTC
cdr3_aa: CAISENISEQYF
v_call: TRBV10-3
j_call: TRBJ2-7
d_call: .
cdr3_length: 12
clone_size: many

cdr3_nt: TGTGCCAGCAGCTCGAGCGGGTTATACAATGAGCAGTTCTTC
cdr3_aa: CASSSSGLYNEQFF
v_call: TRBV7-9
j_call: TRBJ2-1
d_call: .
cdr3_length: 14
clone_size: many

cdr3_nt: TGTGCCAGCAGCTTAGCGCGCGGCGGCCCTAGCACAGATACGCAGTATTTT
cdr3_aa: CASSLARGGPSTDTQYF
v_call: TRBV7-9
j_call: TRBJ2-3
d_call: .
cdr3_length: 17
clone_size: many

cdr3_nt: TGTGCCAGCAGCCAAGATGGGGACGGGAACACTGAAGCTTTCTTT
cdr3_aa: CASSQDGDGNTEAFF
v_call: TRBV3-1
j_call: TRBJ1-1
d_call: .
cdr3_length: 15
clone_size: many

cdr3_nt: TGCGCCAGCAGCTTGATTCCAGGAGACACTGAAGCTTTCTTT
cdr3_aa: CASSLIPGDTEAFF
v_call: TRBV5-1
j_call: TRBJ1-1
d_call: .
cdr3_length: 14
clone_size: many

cdr3_nt: TGCGCCAGCAGCTGGGACAGGGGTAATGAGCAGTTCTTC
cdr3_aa: CASSWDRGNEQFF
v_call: TRBV5-1
j_call: TRBJ2-1
d_call: TRBD1
cdr3_length: 13
clone_size: few

cdr3_nt: TGTGCCAGCAGAAGGCCGGGACAGGGTGGCCGCGACACTGAAGCTTTCTTT
cdr3_aa: CASRRPGQGGRDTEAFF
v_call: TRBV6-2/TRBV6-3
j_call: TRBJ1-1
d_call: TRBD1
cdr3_length: 17
clone_size: many

cdr3_nt: TGTGCCAGCAGTTTCAGAGGAGACACCATATATTTT
cdr3_aa: CASSFRGDTIYF
v_call: TRBV12-3/TRBV12-4
j_call: TRBJ1-3
d_call: .
cdr3_length: 12
clone_size: many

cdr3_nt: TGTGCCAGCAGCCAAGGCGGGGAAGATCAGCCCCAGCATTTT
cdr3_aa: CASSQGGEDQPQHF
v_call: TRBV3-1
j_call: TRBJ1-5
d_call: .
cdr3_length: 14
clone_size: many

cdr3_nt: TGTGCCAGCAGCTCACCCGGCGAAATGAACACCGGGGAGCTGTTTTTT
cdr3_aa: CASSSPGEMNTGELFF
v_call: TRBV2
j_call: TRBJ2-2
d_call: .
cdr3_length: 16
clone_size: few

cdr3_nt: TGCAGCGTTGGGAATTTAGCGGGAGGGAGAGAGACCCAGTACTTC
cdr3_aa: CSVGNLAGGRETQYF
v_call: TRBV29-1
j_call: TRBJ2-5
d_call: TRBD2
cdr3_length: 15
clone_size: few

cdr3_nt: TGTGCCAGCAGCTACAGTACAGGGACACAAGAGACCCAGTACTTC
cdr3_aa: CASSYSTGTQETQYF
v_call: TRBV11-2
j_call: TRBJ2-5
d_call: .
cdr3_length: 15
clone_size: many

cdr3_nt: TGTGCCAGCAGTTTAAGAGGGCTTGGGAATTCACCCCTCCACTTT
cdr3_aa: CASSLRGLGNSPLHF
v_call: TRBV12-3/TRBV12-4
j_call: TRBJ1-6
d_call: .
cdr3_length: 15
clone_size: many

cdr3_nt: TGTGCCAGCAGTTTGGGCCTAGCGGGAGGGCCGACAGATACGCAGTATTTT
cdr3_aa: CASSLGLAGGPTDTQYF
v_call: TRBV12-3/TRBV12-4
j_call: TRBJ2-3
d_call: TRBD2
cdr3_length: 17
clone_size: many

cdr3_nt: TGTGCCAGCAGGATCTCTCCGAACACTGAAGCTTTCTTT
cdr3_aa: CASRISPNTEAFF
v_call: TRBV27
j_call: TRBJ1-1
d_call: .
cdr3_length: 13
clone_size: many

cdr3_nt: TGTGCCAGCAGCCAAGGCGGGGGAGCAGAGACCCAGTACTTC
cdr3_aa: CASSQGGGAETQYF
v_call: TRBV3-1
j_call: TRBJ2-5
d_call: TRBD2
cdr3_length: 14
clone_size: many

cdr3_nt: TGTGCCAGCGGTACCCCACAGGGTTTCTCCTACGAGCAGTACTTC
cdr3_aa: CASGTPQGFSYEQYF
v_call: TRBV6-2/TRBV6-3
j_call: TRBJ2-7
d_call: .
cdr3_length: 15
clone_size: many

cdr3_nt: TGTGCCAGCAGCCAACGATTAACAGGGACCGGCACAGATACGCAGTATTTT
cdr3_aa: CASSQRLTGTGTDTQYF
v_call: TRBV14
j_call: TRBJ2-3
d_call: .
cdr3_length: 17
clone_size: many

cdr3_nt: TGTGCCAGCGGGGGTCGGGACGCCACGGATACGCAGTATTTT
cdr3_aa: CASGGRDATDTQYF
v_call: TRBV2
j_call: TRBJ2-3
d_call: .
cdr3_length: 14
clone_size: many

cdr3_nt: TGTGCCAGCAGCTTGGACAGGGGGCGCTCCCTAGACCACGAGCAGTACTTC
cdr3_aa: CASSLDRGRSLDHEQYF
v_call: TRBV5-5
j_call: TRBJ2-7
d_call: TRBD1
cdr3_length: 17
clone_size: few

cdr3_nt: TGTGCCGGAGCCGGGATCACCTACGAGCAGTACTTC
cdr3_aa: CAGAGITYEQYF
v_call: TRBV2
j_call: TRBJ2-7
d_call: .
cdr3_length: 12
clone_size: few

cdr3_nt: TGTGCCAGCAGCCATACGACCCCTTCCACAGATACGCAGTATTTT
cdr3_aa: CASSHTTPSTDTQYF
v_call: TRBV12-3/TRBV12-4
j_call: TRBJ2-3
d_call: .
cdr3_length: 15
clone_size: many

cdr3_nt: TGCGCCAGCAGCCTCGCCGGGACGCTCAGCGGCGAGCAGTACTTC
cdr3_aa: CASSLAGTLSGEQYF
v_call: TRBV5-1
j_call: TRBJ2-7
d_call: .
cdr3_length: 15
clone_size: .

cdr3_nt: TGTGCCAGCAGTTTAAATAGGGGCGATGAGCAGTTCTTC
cdr3_aa: CASSLNRGDEQFF
v_call: TRBV27
j_call: TRBJ2-1
d_call: .
cdr3_length: 13
clone_size: few

cdr3_nt: TGTGCCAGCAGCCAAGACGCAGGACGGCCTAACTATGGCTACACCTTC
cdr3_aa: CASSQDAGRPNYGYTF
v_call: TRBV4-2
j_call: TRBJ1-2
d_call: .
cdr3_length: 16
clone_size: many

cdr3_nt: TGCAGCGTAAGGGACTATGGCTACACCTTC
cdr3_aa: CSVRDYGYTF
v_call: TRBV29-1
j_call: TRBJ1-2
d_call: .
cdr3_length: 10
clone_size: many

cdr3_nt: TGTGCCAGCAGCTTGGGGGACCCTGAGGATGAGCAGTTCTTC
cdr3_aa: CASSLGDPEDEQFF
v_call: TRBV7-9
j_call: TRBJ2-1
d_call: .
cdr3_length: 14
clone_size: .

cdr3_nt: TGTGCCAGCAGTCCCAGCGGGGGGGCTTCTGGTGAGCAGTTCTTC
cdr3_aa: CASSPSGGASGEQFF
v_call: TRBV12-3/TRBV12-4
j_call: TRBJ2-1
d_call: TRBD2
cdr3_length: 15
clone_size: once

cdr3_nt: TGTGCCAGCAGTTACTCCGGCCTTCCTAACATTCAGTACTTC
cdr3_aa: CASSYSGLPNIQYF
v_call: TRBV6-5
j_call: TRBJ2-4
d_call: .
cdr3_length: 14
clone_size: many

cdr3_nt: TGTGCCAGCAGTTCCACCGGGACAGGGGTAGCTTTCTTT
cdr3_aa: CASSSTGTGVAFF
v_call: TRBV6-5
j_call: TRBJ1-1
d_call: TRBD1
cdr3_length: 13
clone_size: many

cdr3_nt: TGTGCCAGCAGCTTAATCAGTTGGGGCACTGAAGCTTTCTTT
cdr3_aa: CASSLISWGTEAFF
v_call: TRBV7-3
j_call: TRBJ1-1
d_call: .
cdr3_length: 14
clone_size: many

cdr3_nt: TGTGCCAGCAGTCCGCCCGGAGGGGAGACCCAGTACTTC
cdr3_aa: CASSPPGGETQYF
v_call: TRBV6-6
j_call: TRBJ2-5
d_call: .
cdr3_length: 13
clone_size: .

cdr3_nt: TGTGCCAGCAGTGAGTTGGGGACAGGGAGCTACACCTTC
cdr3_aa: CASSELGTGSYTF
v_call: TRBV6-1
j_call: TRBJ1-2
d_call: TRBD1
cdr3_length: 13
clone_size: many

cdr3_nt: TGTGCCAGCCTCCCAGCCCGGACTAGGAATGAGCAGTTCTTC
cdr3_aa: CASLPARTRNEQFF
v_call: TRBV28
j_call: TRBJ2-1
d_call: TRBD2
cdr3_length: 14
clone_size: few

cdr3_nt: TGTGCCAGCCTGGCTCCGGGACAGGGGGCGGGGGAGCAGTACTTC
cdr3_aa: CASLAPGQGAGEQYF
v_call: TRBV13
j_call: TRBJ2-7
d_call: TRBD1
cdr3_length: 15
clone_size: many

cdr3_nt: TGTGCCAGCAGCCCCCCGGACAGGGGGCGACAGTACTTC
cdr3_aa: CASSPPDRGRQYF
v_call: TRBV7-9
j_call: TRBJ2-7
d_call: TRBD1
cdr3_length: 13
clone_size: many

cdr3_nt: TGTGCCAGCAGTTACAGTTCTAGCTCCTACGAGCAGTACTTC
cdr3_aa: CASSYSSSSYEQYF
v_call: TRBV27
j_call: TRBJ2-7
d_call: .
cdr3_length: 14
clone_size: many

cdr3_nt: TGTGCCTGGATGTCCGGACTACCCTACAATGAGCAGTTCTTC
cdr3_aa: CAWMSGLPYNEQFF
v_call: TRBV30
j_call: TRBJ2-1
d_call: .
cdr3_length: 14
clone_size: many

cdr3_nt: TGCGCCAGCAGCCAAGAAGACGGATCGTCGGGCAGGAGAGGCTACACCTTC
cdr3_aa: CASSQEDGSSGRRGYTF
v_call: TRBV4-1
j_call: TRBJ1-2
d_call: .
cdr3_length: 17
clone_size: few

cdr3_nt: TGCAGCGTTGTAGCTGGTACGCAGTATTTT
cdr3_aa: CSVVAGTQYF
v_call: TRBV29-1
j_call: TRBJ2-3
d_call: .
cdr3_length: 10
clone_size: many

cdr3_nt: TGTGCCAGCAGTATGACTAGCGGTACAGATACGCAGTATTTT
cdr3_aa: CASSMTSGTDTQYF
v_call: TRBV6-5
j_call: TRBJ2-3
d_call: TRBD2
cdr3_length: 14
clone_size: many

cdr3_nt: TGTGCCAGCAGTTTAGTTAGCGGGAACCAAGAGACCCAGTACTTC
cdr3_aa: CASSLVSGNQETQYF
v_call: TRBV27
j_call: TRBJ2-5
d_call: TRBD2
cdr3_length: 15
clone_size: many

cdr3_nt: TGTGCCAGCAGCCTAGGGCCCGTAGCCGAAGAGACCCAGTACTTC
cdr3_aa: CASSLGPVAEETQYF
v_call: TRBV7-2
j_call: TRBJ2-5
d_call: .
cdr3_length: 15
clone_size: many